Sequencing of this T cell receptor beta chain was carried out in a study of identical twins. Study results and caveats: Modeled out-of-frame TCR alpha sharing in monozygotic twins fell below observed levels. The abundant beta clonotypes from cord blood had fewer insertions, and memory repertoires had none of this.

TCRdb passed the 5' RACE reads through MiXCR, listing each CDR3 protein once. This table holds approximately 210,000 distinct CDR3 sequences, more than 15% found once. From germline, CDR1 is WSHSY and CDR2 SAAADI. CDR3 length: 19 residues. Trimming removed 3 bases from V and 2 bases from J, with 25 bases in between. As concerns this clonotype: Its specificity is not known.

The sample also formed part of further work on T cells expressing NK-cell markers. That report notes: The authors restricted sorting to alpha-beta TCR T cells with an anti-gamma-delta TCR antibody in several experiments.

The sequence was collected from a woman younger than 35 in good health. Sequencing was done on a sample of CD8+ T cells sorted from blood. The rearrangement uses TRBV10-2 and TRBJ2-5; perhaps TRBD2 as D (7 bases). The CDR3 DNA reads TGCGCCAGCAGTGATTCCCCTACCCGGGGGGCAGGACAACAAGAGACCCAGTACTTC. As protein: CASSDSPTRGAGQQETQYF.